The following is a TCR beta chain sequence with its context. UMI-tagged TRB cDNA libraries were built via 5' RACE. TCRdb reprocessed the 5' RACE reads and stores each CDR3 protein as one record, lacking DNA. The sample totals roughly 45,000 distinct CDR3 sequences. CDR1 is LNHNV, CDR2 YYDKDF, per germline (reference sequence). The CDR3 length is 14 residues. These data belong to a study of CXCR3-negative and CXCR3-positive naive CD8 T cells. Sequencing was done on a sample of naive CXCR3- CD8+ T cells from blood. The sample's subset: CD45RO-CCR7+CD27+CD95- naive CD8+ T cells lacking CXCR3 (TNR3-). The rearrangement links TRBV15 to TRBJ1-5. The sequence came from a human donor in good health. Some clones in this sample may be carry-over from other donors' samples. CDR3 protein: CATSRDNGEQPQHF.